This T cell receptor beta chain was captured in a study of cytomegalovirus exposure and HLA in healthy donors. The PCR had 60 Vbeta and 13 Jbeta primers. Clones were read by immunoSEQ multiplex PCR, and TCRdb kept only the in-frame ones, dropping some. Of about 120,000 clones in the sample, 66% were seen once. Findings and caveats of the study: An Asian-associated ancestry cluster reportedly showed fewer N-insertions than the roughly 670-donor mean in a later analysis. Despite most TCR sequences being rare, some public TCRs occurred in many donors. HLA allele associations emerged for 15,000 to 20,000 TCR beta sequences in a later analysis, at 0.05 false discovery rate.

To note about this clone: No antigen is known for it. The junction departs from the called germline gene at one end, perhaps through a read error.

Germline values: CDR1 SEHNR, CDR2 FQNEAQ (reference sequence). CDR3 size: 15 residues. This chain connects TRBV7-9 to TRBJ1-5; no definite D call. The clonotype originates from a man younger than 35 in good health and CMV-seronegative. The sequenced material came from PBMCs. CDR3 region: CSSSPDSVAGQPQHF. CDR3 coding DNA: TGTTCCAGCAGCCCCGATAGTGTTGCGGGTCAGCCCCAGCATTTT.